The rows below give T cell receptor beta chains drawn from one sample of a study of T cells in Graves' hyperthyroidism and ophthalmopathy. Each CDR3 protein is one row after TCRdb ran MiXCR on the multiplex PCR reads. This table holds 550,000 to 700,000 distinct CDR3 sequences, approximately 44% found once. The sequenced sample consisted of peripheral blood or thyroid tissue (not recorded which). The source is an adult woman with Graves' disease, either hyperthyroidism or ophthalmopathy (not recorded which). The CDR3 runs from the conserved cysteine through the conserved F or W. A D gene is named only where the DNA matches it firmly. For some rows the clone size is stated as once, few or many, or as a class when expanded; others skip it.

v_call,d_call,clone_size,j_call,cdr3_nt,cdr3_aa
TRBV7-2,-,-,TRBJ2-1,TGTGCCAGCAGCTTATTAGGGCCCTACAATGAGCAGTTCTTC,CASSLLGPYNEQFF
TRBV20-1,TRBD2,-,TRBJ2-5,TGCAGTGCTGGGGGAAAAGCGGGAGGGATCGGGGAGACCCAGTACTTC,CSAGGKAGGIGETQYF
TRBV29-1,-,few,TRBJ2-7,TGCAGCGTTGGACAGGACGTACTGGAGGAGCAGTACTTC,CSVGQDVLEEQYF
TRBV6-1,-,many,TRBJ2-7,TGTGCCAGCAGGACGGGGCTTGGAAGGAGCTCCTACGAGCAGTACTTC,CASRTGLGRSSYEQYF
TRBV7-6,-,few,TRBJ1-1,TGTGCCAGCAGCTCGCCATACAGCTCGAACACTGAAGCTTTCTTT,CASSSPYSSNTEAFF
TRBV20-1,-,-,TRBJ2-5,TGCAGTGCTAGGAGGGGTGGGGGAACAGAGACCCAGTACTTC,CSARRGGGTETQYF
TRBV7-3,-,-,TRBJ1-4,TGCGCCAGCAGCCAAGTGGGGCAGGGTGTTGAAAAACTGTTTTTT,CASSQVGQGVEKLFF
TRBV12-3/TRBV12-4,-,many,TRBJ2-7,TGTGCCAGCAGTTTACATGGGGTCACCTACGAGCAGTACTTC,CASSLHGVTYEQYF
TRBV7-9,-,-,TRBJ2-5,TGTGCCAGCAGCTACCAACCGGACAGCCACCAAGAGACCCAGTACTTC,CASSYQPDSHQETQYF
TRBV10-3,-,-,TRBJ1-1,TGTGCCACCAGTGCCCCCTCCGGGGCAGTAGAGGACACTGAAGCTTTCTTT,CATSAPSGAVEDTEAFF
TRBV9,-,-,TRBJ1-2,TGTGCCGGCAGTGAACAGGGACGAATCGGTGGCTACACCTTC,CAGSEQGRIGGYTF
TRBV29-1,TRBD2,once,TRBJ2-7,TGCAGCGCAGGGGCGGGAGGGACCTACGAGCAGTACTTC,CSAGAGGTYEQYF
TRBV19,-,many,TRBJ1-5,TGTGCCAGTTCGATGGCCGATCGGAATCAGCCCCAGCATTTT,CASSMADRNQPQHF